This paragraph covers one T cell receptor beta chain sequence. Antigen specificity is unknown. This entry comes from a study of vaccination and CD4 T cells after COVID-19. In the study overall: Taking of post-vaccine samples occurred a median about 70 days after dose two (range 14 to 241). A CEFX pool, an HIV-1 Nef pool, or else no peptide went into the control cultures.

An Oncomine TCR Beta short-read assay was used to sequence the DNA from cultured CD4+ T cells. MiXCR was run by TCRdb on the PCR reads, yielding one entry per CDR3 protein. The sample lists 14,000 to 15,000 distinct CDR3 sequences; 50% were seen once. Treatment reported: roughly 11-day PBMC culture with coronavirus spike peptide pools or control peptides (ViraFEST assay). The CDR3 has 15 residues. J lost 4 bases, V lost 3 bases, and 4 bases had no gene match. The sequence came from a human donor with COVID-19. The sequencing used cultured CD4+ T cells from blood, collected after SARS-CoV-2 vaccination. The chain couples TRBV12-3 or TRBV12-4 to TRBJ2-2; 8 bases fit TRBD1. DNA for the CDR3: TGTGCCAGCAGTTTCCAGGGGGCGGGCACCGGGGAGCTGTTTTTT. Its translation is CASSFQGAGTGELFF.